Detailed here is one T cell receptor (beta chain). Its matching antigen is unknown. V lost 3 bases, J lost 4 bases, and 9 bases stayed unmatched. The CDR3 loop spans 16 amino acids. The germline V gene encodes CDR1 MGHDK and CDR2 SYGVNS. The sample originates from a study of shared clonotypes between healthy human individuals. The material for each subset, its genomic DNA, was split evenly across several immunoSEQ plates. Clones were sequenced by immunoSEQ multiplex PCR, and TCRdb holds only the in-frame ones, with some missing. The sample has about 1.5 million clones; roughly 96% are singletons. Study-wide results and caveats: Represented diversity, genetic and exposure-history alike, was limited by few donors.

Sequencing used naive CD4+ T cells sorted from blood. The sample's subset: CD45RA+ positively selected. The chain carries TRBV25-1 and TRBJ2-3; 8 positions agree with TRBD1. The sequence came from a man in his thirties or forties in good health. As DNA, the CDR3 is TGTGCCAGCAGTGACCCTCTCAGGGGGCGCCCAGATACGCAGTATTTT. Encoded protein: CASSDPLRGRPDTQYF.